This T cell receptor (beta chain) was identified during a study of blood T cell repertoires in COVID-19. About the study: Sources were T cells, B-cell-depleted T cells, or PBMCs; the material itself was cDNA or gDNA.

Authors' data handling: The authors estimated nucleated cell counts from reference gene primer amplification. Measured with immunoSEQ multiplex PCR; TCRdb has only the in-frame clones, and not every one. That table gives V, J and clone size, and the DNA gave D and trimming. The table has 64,000 or so clones, 75% to 90% seen once. The CDR3 has 15 residues. V trimming: 1 base; J trimming: 6 bases; junction bases outside the gene matches: 7. Germline V gene lookup returns CDR1 SGHRS and CDR2 YFSETQ. This clone has only a few counts. This chain joins TRBV5-1 and TRBJ2-1; TRBD1 matches at 7 bases. This sequence was found in a human donor in a cohort sampled during active COVID-19. The sequencing sample was made of peripheral blood. In nucleotides, the CDR3 is TGCGCCAGCAGCTTGTCCCCGACAGGGCTCAATGAGCAGTTCTTC. As protein: CASSLSPTGLNEQFF.